This T cell receptor beta chain was retrieved from a study of Ad26.COV2.S vaccination and SARS-CoV-2 variants. On the study more broadly: The authors gave Ad26.COV2.S intramuscularly, either once or twice 56 days apart.

Study observations and caveats: Spike-specific CD8+ and CD4+ T cell responses reportedly showed substantial breadth after vaccination.

The CDR3 extends over 13 amino acids. Germline V gene lookup returns CDR1 GTSNPN and CDR2 SVGIG (reference sequence). The ends were cut back, 5 bases at V and 2 bases at J, with 12 bases in the middle. Generated by immunoSEQ multiplex PCR, the TCRdb table keeps only in-frame clones and is missing some. The sample holds more than 250,000 clones, around 87% seen once. About this clone: Its cognate antigen is unknown.

Treatment specified: about 20 received Ad26.COV2.S at low or high dose, single or two shots; several received placebo; per-sample allocation not given. Day 63 following the first vaccine or placebo injection was when the samples were taken. The sample here was peripheral blood, taken in a trial of Ad26.COV2.S vaccine versus placebo. The V and J genes are TRBV30 and TRBJ1-1; D ambiguous. The receptor was derived from a person aged 18 to 65 who received the Ad26.COV2.S COVID-19 vaccine or a placebo. This CDR3 is CAWVPDGNTEAFF. The CDR3 DNA follows: TGTGCCTGGGTGCCAGACGGAAACACTGAAGCTTTCTTT.